The rows below give T cell receptor beta chains drawn from one sample of a study of CD8 T cells in ankylosing spondylitis. TCRdb called the 5' RACE reads again in MiXCR, with one record for every CDR3 protein. The data contain around 340,000 distinct CDR3 sequences, roughly 22% of them seen just once; the ten biggest clones take up 13%. The sequenced material came from blood, either unsorted or a sorted T cell fraction (not recorded which). These receptors originate from a male donor with ankylosing spondylitis or in good health (not recorded which). CDR3s include the opening cysteine and the closing phenylalanine or tryptophan. The order of the fields is clone size, J gene, V gene, D gene, CDR3 length, CDR3 DNA, CDR3 protein. D genes are given only for firm matches. For some rows the clone size is stated as once, few or many, or as a class when expanded; others skip it.

abundance: few
j_gene: TRBJ2-5
v_gene: TRBV12-3/TRBV12-4
d_gene: NA
len: 12
CDR3nt: TGTGCCAGCAGGAGGGGGATGGAGACCCAGTACTTC
CDR3aa: CASRRGMETQYF

abundance: few
j_gene: TRBJ1-1
v_gene: TRBV5-1
d_gene: TRBD1
len: 13
CDR3nt: TGCGCCAGCGGATGGACAGGGAATACTGAAGCTTTCTTT
CDR3aa: CASGWTGNTEAFF

abundance: NA
j_gene: TRBJ2-3
v_gene: TRBV11-2
d_gene: TRBD2
len: 12
CDR3nt: TGTGCCAGCAGCTCCGGACTAGGTACGCAGTATTTT
CDR3aa: CASSSGLGTQYF

abundance: NA
j_gene: TRBJ2-7
v_gene: TRBV6-1
d_gene: NA
len: 15
CDR3nt: TGTGCCATTTCTTTGGCTGGGGTAAGCTCCTACGAGCAGTACTTC
CDR3aa: CAISLAGVSSYEQYF

abundance: NA
j_gene: TRBJ2-7
v_gene: TRBV12-3/TRBV12-4
d_gene: NA
len: 14
CDR3nt: TGTGCCAGCAGGATGACAGGCCTCTCCTACGAGCAGTACTTC
CDR3aa: CASRMTGLSYEQYF

abundance: few
j_gene: TRBJ2-7
v_gene: TRBV6-5
d_gene: NA
len: 13
CDR3nt: TGTGCCAGCAGTTACGTCCAGGGTCACGAGCAGTACTTC
CDR3aa: CASSYVQGHEQYF

abundance: NA
j_gene: TRBJ2-7
v_gene: TRBV10-1
d_gene: TRBD2
len: 13
CDR3nt: TGCGCCAGCAGTGAGGTGACTAGCGCCGAGCAGTACTTC
CDR3aa: CASSEVTSAEQYF

abundance: many
j_gene: TRBJ2-3
v_gene: TRBV4-1
d_gene: NA
len: 13
CDR3nt: TGCGCCAGCTCTGACGGTCCCACAGATACGCAGTATTTT
CDR3aa: CASSDGPTDTQYF

abundance: few
j_gene: TRBJ2-5
v_gene: TRBV4-1
d_gene: NA
len: 15
CDR3nt: TGCGCCAGCAGCCAAACGTTGGGGCGCTCAGAGACCCAGTACTTC
CDR3aa: CASSQTLGRSETQYF

abundance: few
j_gene: TRBJ2-4
v_gene: TRBV6-1
d_gene: TRBD1
len: 16
CDR3nt: TGTGCCAGCAGCTCCGACAGGGGGTATGCCAAAAACATTCAGTACTTC
CDR3aa: CASSSDRGYAKNIQYF

abundance: few
j_gene: TRBJ2-3
v_gene: TRBV11-2
d_gene: NA
len: 16
CDR3nt: TGTGCCAGCAGCTTAGAGTTCGGGCGGATCACAGATACGCAGTATTTT
CDR3aa: CASSLEFGRITDTQYF

abundance: once
j_gene: TRBJ2-7
v_gene: TRBV4-1
d_gene: NA
len: 14
CDR3nt: TGCGCCAGCAGCCAAGCACTCCTTGACTACGAGCAGTACTTC
CDR3aa: CASSQALLDYEQYF

abundance: few
j_gene: TRBJ2-3
v_gene: TRBV7-9
d_gene: TRBD2
len: 17
CDR3nt: TGTGCCAGCAGCCCTACCGGGACTAGCGGGGGGGCCGATACGCAGTATTTT
CDR3aa: CASSPTGTSGGADTQYF

abundance: NA
j_gene: TRBJ2-5
v_gene: TRBV2
d_gene: TRBD2
len: 15
CDR3nt: TGTGCCAGCAGCGGAATAGCGGGGGCGAAAGAGACCCAGTACTTC
CDR3aa: CASSGIAGAKETQYF

abundance: NA
j_gene: TRBJ2-7
v_gene: TRBV30
d_gene: NA
len: 8
CDR3nt: TGTGCCTGCGACGAGCAGTACTTC
CDR3aa: CACDEQYF

abundance: few
j_gene: TRBJ2-2
v_gene: TRBV7-8
d_gene: TRBD1
len: 16
CDR3nt: TGTGCCAGCAGCTTAGTGGGACAGGGTGATTCCGGGGAGCTGTTTTTT
CDR3aa: CASSLVGQGDSGELFF

abundance: few
j_gene: TRBJ1-1
v_gene: TRBV6-1
d_gene: NA
len: 14
CDR3nt: TGTGCCAGCAGTCCAAACCCTAGGGGGGGTGAAGCTTTCTTT
CDR3aa: CASSPNPRGGEAFF

abundance: few
j_gene: TRBJ2-1
v_gene: TRBV6-4
d_gene: NA
len: 18
CDR3nt: TGTGCCAGCAGTCTGCTTCCTGGGTCCGGGGGGCCCTACAATGAGCAGTTCTTC
CDR3aa: CASSLLPGSGGPYNEQFF

abundance: NA
j_gene: TRBJ2-7
v_gene: TRBV7-8
d_gene: NA
len: 15
CDR3nt: TGTGCCAGCAGCTTACTGGGGCAGGGATCCTACGAGCAGTACTTC
CDR3aa: CASSLLGQGSYEQYF

abundance: NA
j_gene: TRBJ2-7
v_gene: TRBV5-1
d_gene: NA
len: 15
CDR3nt: TGCGCCAGCAGCTTGCTTCTGGGGGCCGGTGGCGAGCAGTACTTC
CDR3aa: CASSLLLGAGGEQYF

abundance: few
j_gene: TRBJ2-1
v_gene: TRBV7-3
d_gene: TRBD2
len: 16
CDR3nt: TGTGCCAGCAGCCGGAGCGGGGGGGTTGGAGAGAATGAGCAGTTCTTC
CDR3aa: CASSRSGGVGENEQFF

abundance: NA
j_gene: TRBJ2-3
v_gene: TRBV5-1
d_gene: TRBD2
len: 18
CDR3nt: TGCGCCAGCAGCTTGGGGTTGGCCGGGACTAGCATAACAGATACGCAGTATTTT
CDR3aa: CASSLGLAGTSITDTQYF

abundance: NA
j_gene: TRBJ2-1
v_gene: TRBV9
d_gene: NA
len: 15
CDR3nt: TGTGCCAGCAGCGCCCTAGAGGGGGGAGGGGATGAGCAGTTCTTC
CDR3aa: CASSALEGGGDEQFF

abundance: few
j_gene: TRBJ2-5
v_gene: TRBV28
d_gene: NA
len: 12
CDR3nt: TGTGCCAGCAGTTCCCAACAAGAGACCCAGTACTTC
CDR3aa: CASSSQQETQYF

abundance: NA
j_gene: TRBJ1-5
v_gene: TRBV12-3/TRBV12-4
d_gene: NA
len: 14
CDR3nt: TGTGCCAGCAGTTCCTCAAATAACAGGCAGCCCCAGCATTTT
CDR3aa: CASSSSNNRQPQHF

abundance: NA
j_gene: TRBJ2-7
v_gene: TRBV28
d_gene: NA
len: 15
CDR3nt: TGTGCCAGCAGCCCCGATTTAGAAGCCCCCTACGAGCAGTACTTC
CDR3aa: CASSPDLEAPYEQYF

abundance: NA
j_gene: TRBJ2-6
v_gene: TRBV12-3/TRBV12-4
d_gene: NA
len: 15
CDR3nt: TGTGCCAGCAGCCAGACGATCGGATGGGCCAACGTCCTGACTTTC
CDR3aa: CASSQTIGWANVLTF

abundance: few
j_gene: TRBJ2-7
v_gene: TRBV28
d_gene: TRBD1
len: 14
CDR3nt: TGTGCCAGCAGTACCGGGACAGGGGGCCTCGAGCAGTACTTC
CDR3aa: CASSTGTGGLEQYF

abundance: NA
j_gene: TRBJ1-5
v_gene: TRBV27
d_gene: NA
len: 14
CDR3nt: TGTGCCAGCAGTAGCAGGGGTGGCAATCAGCCCCAGCATTTT
CDR3aa: CASSSRGGNQPQHF

abundance: NA
j_gene: TRBJ2-3
v_gene: TRBV11-2
d_gene: TRBD2
len: 18
CDR3nt: TGTGCCAGCAGCTTCTCGACTAGCGGGGGGCCTAGCACAGATACGCAGTATTTT
CDR3aa: CASSFSTSGGPSTDTQYF

abundance: few
j_gene: TRBJ1-2
v_gene: TRBV12-3/TRBV12-4
d_gene: TRBD1
len: 12
CDR3nt: TGTGCCAGCAGCTCAGGGGGAGGCGGCTACACCTTC
CDR3aa: CASSSGGGGYTF

abundance: few
j_gene: TRBJ2-7
v_gene: TRBV20-1
d_gene: NA
len: 13
CDR3nt: TGCAGTGCTAGTAACATGGACTCCTACGAGCAGTACTTC
CDR3aa: CSASNMDSYEQYF

abundance: few
j_gene: TRBJ1-1
v_gene: TRBV12-3/TRBV12-4
d_gene: NA
len: 12
CDR3nt: TGTGCCAGCAGGCAGCTGAACACTGAAGCTTTCTTT
CDR3aa: CASRQLNTEAFF

abundance: NA
j_gene: TRBJ2-7
v_gene: TRBV12-3/TRBV12-4
d_gene: NA
len: 14
CDR3nt: TGTGCCAGCAGTTTCGGCCTAGGCTACTACGAGCAGTACTTC
CDR3aa: CASSFGLGYYEQYF

abundance: few
j_gene: TRBJ2-5
v_gene: TRBV9
d_gene: TRBD2
len: 15
CDR3nt: TGTGCCAGCAGCGTAAGCGGGGCACACCAAGAGACCCAGTACTTC
CDR3aa: CASSVSGAHQETQYF

abundance: few
j_gene: TRBJ2-7
v_gene: TRBV28
d_gene: TRBD2
len: 14
CDR3nt: TGTGCCAGCAGACCTCCGGGGGGAACCTACGAGCAGTACTTC
CDR3aa: CASRPPGGTYEQYF

abundance: NA
j_gene: TRBJ2-3
v_gene: TRBV10-3
d_gene: TRBD1
len: 16
CDR3nt: TGTGCCACCTATGACGGGACAGATCAACTCACAGATACGCAGTATTTT
CDR3aa: CATYDGTDQLTDTQYF

abundance: NA
j_gene: TRBJ2-5
v_gene: TRBV11-1
d_gene: TRBD2
len: 14
CDR3nt: TGTGCCAGCAGCTCCGGACTAGCGAGGGAGACCCAGTACTTC
CDR3aa: CASSSGLARETQYF

abundance: NA
j_gene: TRBJ2-5
v_gene: TRBV9
d_gene: NA
len: 15
CDR3nt: TGTGCCAGCAGCGTAGTGGACACCCACAGGGAGACCCAGTACTTC
CDR3aa: CASSVVDTHRETQYF

abundance: NA
j_gene: TRBJ2-1
v_gene: TRBV3-1
d_gene: NA
len: 16
CDR3nt: TGTGCCAGCAGCCAAGGGCAGGGTACCCCCTACAATGAGCAGTTCTTC
CDR3aa: CASSQGQGTPYNEQFF

abundance: few
j_gene: TRBJ2-4
v_gene: TRBV28
d_gene: NA
len: 17
CDR3nt: TGTGCCAGCACCTCTTTGGGGGCGGACTTAGCCAAAAACATTCAGTACTTC
CDR3aa: CASTSLGADLAKNIQYF

abundance: few
j_gene: TRBJ2-3
v_gene: TRBV28
d_gene: TRBD1
len: 15
CDR3nt: TGTGCCAGCAGTTTAAGACAGGGTAGGACAGATACGCAGTATTTT
CDR3aa: CASSLRQGRTDTQYF

abundance: NA
j_gene: TRBJ2-5
v_gene: TRBV5-1
d_gene: NA
len: 14
CDR3nt: TGCGCCAGCCGCGAGGAAGGGCTAGAGGAGACCCAGTACTTC
CDR3aa: CASREEGLEETQYF

abundance: few
j_gene: TRBJ1-1
v_gene: TRBV30
d_gene: TRBD1
len: 13
CDR3nt: TGTGCCTCTAGGACAGGGGGCCCCACTGAAGCTTTCTTT
CDR3aa: CASRTGGPTEAFF

abundance: NA
j_gene: TRBJ2-2
v_gene: TRBV6-1
d_gene: TRBD1
len: 15
CDR3nt: TGTGCCAGCAGCCTGACAGGGCCGAACACCGGGGAGCTGTTTTTT
CDR3aa: CASSLTGPNTGELFF

abundance: NA
j_gene: TRBJ2-7
v_gene: TRBV12-3/TRBV12-4
d_gene: TRBD1
len: 15
CDR3nt: TGTGCCAGCAACCAGCCGGGACAGGGACCCTACGAGCAGTACTTC
CDR3aa: CASNQPGQGPYEQYF

abundance: many
j_gene: TRBJ2-7
v_gene: TRBV7-8
d_gene: TRBD1
len: 14
CDR3nt: TGTGCCAGCAGCCAGAAACAGGGGGCGCGGGAGCAGTACTTC
CDR3aa: CASSQKQGAREQYF

abundance: NA
j_gene: TRBJ2-7
v_gene: TRBV12-3/TRBV12-4
d_gene: TRBD1
len: 17
CDR3nt: TGTGCCAGCAGTTTAAGTGGGTCGGGACAGCTCTCCTACGAGCAGTACTTC
CDR3aa: CASSLSGSGQLSYEQYF

abundance: NA
j_gene: TRBJ2-7
v_gene: TRBV10-2
d_gene: NA
len: 15
CDR3nt: TGCGCCAGCAGTGAGAGCCGGGCCAGCTCCTACGAGCAGTACTTC
CDR3aa: CASSESRASSYEQYF

abundance: NA
j_gene: TRBJ2-7
v_gene: TRBV20-1
d_gene: NA
len: 12
CDR3nt: TGCAGTGCTTGCAAGGGTTCCTACGAGCAGTACTTC
CDR3aa: CSACKGSYEQYF

abundance: NA
j_gene: TRBJ1-1
v_gene: TRBV4-1
d_gene: NA
len: 14
CDR3nt: TGCGCCAGCAGCCAAGGGGGCTGGAACACTGAAGCTTTCTTT
CDR3aa: CASSQGGWNTEAFF

abundance: NA
j_gene: TRBJ2-7
v_gene: TRBV27
d_gene: NA
len: 14
CDR3nt: TGTGCCAGCAGAGGGGGTGGGGACTCCTACGAGCAGTACTTC
CDR3aa: CASRGGGDSYEQYF

abundance: few
j_gene: TRBJ1-1
v_gene: TRBV11-2
d_gene: NA
len: 15
CDR3nt: TGTGCCAGCAGCTTAGATCTTTCGGCGAACACTGAAGCTTTCTTT
CDR3aa: CASSLDLSANTEAFF

abundance: few
j_gene: TRBJ2-2
v_gene: TRBV27
d_gene: TRBD1
len: 15
CDR3nt: TGTGCCAGCAGGGACAGGGGGCGGGGAACCGGGGAGCTGTTTTTT
CDR3aa: CASRDRGRGTGELFF

abundance: many
j_gene: TRBJ1-2
v_gene: TRBV12-3/TRBV12-4
d_gene: NA
len: 11
CDR3nt: TGTGCCAGCAGCAACACCGGACGGTTCACCTTC
CDR3aa: CASSNTGRFTF

abundance: few
j_gene: TRBJ2-3
v_gene: TRBV11-2
d_gene: TRBD2
len: 15
CDR3nt: TGTGCCAGCAGCTCAGGACTAGCTTGGGGAGATACGCAGTATTTT
CDR3aa: CASSSGLAWGDTQYF

abundance: once
j_gene: TRBJ2-7
v_gene: TRBV5-5
d_gene: NA
len: 14
CDR3nt: TGTGCCAGCAGCTTCTCGACAGGCTCCTACGAGCAGTACTTC
CDR3aa: CASSFSTGSYEQYF

abundance: few
j_gene: TRBJ2-5
v_gene: TRBV12-3/TRBV12-4
d_gene: NA
len: 13
CDR3nt: TGTGCCAGCAGCGGGGGGCCTCAAGAGACCCAGTACTTC
CDR3aa: CASSGGPQETQYF